The 19 T cell receptor beta chains below come from one sample, sequenced in a study of T cell changes during pregnancy in multiple sclerosis. Assay: immunoSEQ multiplex PCR; the TCRdb copy retains only in-frame clones and omits some. The data contain roughly 70,000 clones, roughly 92% of them singletons. The sequenced sample was peripheral blood, obtained before pregnancy. These receptors were collected from a female donor with multiple sclerosis, enrolled in a pregnancy study.

The V call is TRBV28, the J call TRBJ2-7; TRBD2 agrees at 8 bases. In germline, CDR1 is MDHEN, CDR2 SYDVKM. CDR3 length: 12 amino acids. After removal of 10 bases from V and 3 bases from J, the junction contained 5 bases not matched to a gene. CDR3 protein: CATTSGIYEQYF. For the CDR3, the DNA is TGTGCCACCACTAGCGGTATCTACGAGCAGTACTTC.

The chain has TRBV7-2 and TRBJ1-5; D not resolved. There are 15 residues in the CDR3. Germline V lookup: CDR1 SGHTA, CDR2 FQGNSA. V shed 1 base and J shed 2 bases, with 9 bases lying between them. CDR3 amino acids: CASSLEEGGNQPQHF. The CDR3 coding sequence is TGTGCCAGCAGCTTAGAGGAGGGAGGCAATCAGCCCCAGCATTTT.

The chain joins TRBV5-8 to TRBJ1-1, with TRBD1 as a possible D gene (6 bases). This CDR3 is built from 11 residues. Germline V gives CDR1 SGHTS, CDR2 YDEGEE. Between the trimmed V and J ends, which lost 3 bases and 10 bases, there was a span of 10 bases. The CDR3 is CASSWGGSAFF. As DNA, the CDR3 is TGTGCCAGCAGCTGGGGGGGCTCAGCTTTCTTT.

The chain couples TRBV9 to TRBJ1-4; 10 bases align to TRBD1. J lost 7 bases, V lost 0 bases, and 3 bases had no gene match. CDR3 size: 15 residues. The germline CDR1 and CDR2 sequences are SGDLS and YYNGEE. The CDR3 protein is CASSVDGTGVEKLFF. The CDR3 nucleotides are TGTGCCAGCAGCGTAGATGGGACAGGGGTTGAAAAACTGTTTTTT. The full variable domain, rest sourced from reference TRBV9 and TRBJ1-4, is DSGVTQTPKHLITATGQRVTLRCSPRSGDLSVYWYQQSLDQGLQFLIQYYNGEERAKGNILERFSAQQFPDLHSELNLSSLELGDSALYFCASSVDGTGVEKLFFGSGTQLSVL.

The CDR3 protein is CASSLGTGGWTGELFF. The CDR3 DNA reads TGCGCCAGCAGCTTGGGGACAGGGGGCTGGACCGGGGAGCTGTTTTTT. The chain has TRBV5-1 and TRBJ2-2, with TRBD1 matching 11 bases. Unmatched junction bases numbered 3, after V lost 0 bases and J lost 5 bases. There are 16 residues in the CDR3. In germline, CDR1 is SGHRS, CDR2 YFSETQ.

The gene calls are TRBV6-5 and TRBJ2-2, with TRBD1 as a possible D gene (5 bases). The CDR3 is 16 residues long. V shed 2 bases and J shed 4 bases, with 14 bases lying between them. In germline, CDR1 is MNHEY, CDR2 SVGAGI. The CDR3 region has the DNA TGTGCCAGCAGTTACCGGTGGGGCAGGGCCACCGGGGAGCTGTTTTTT. It yields the protein CASSYRWGRATGELFF.

The chain couples TRBV7-2 to TRBJ2-1, with 9 bases fitting TRBD2. The germline CDR1 and CDR2 sequences are SGHTA and FQGNSA. This CDR3 is built from 16 residues. Trimming cost V 4 bases and J 7 bases; bases outside gene matches: 11. In DNA form, the CDR3 reads TGTGCCAGCAGCTCGCTCCCTAGCGGGATAAAGAATGAGCAGTTCTTC. This encodes CASSSLPSGIKNEQFF.

In this sample, this clone is medium-sized. J is TRBJ1-1 and V is TRBV6-5; possible D gene TRBD1, 6 bases. The V gene lost 4 bases and the J gene lost 3 bases, with 9 bases spanning the gap. The CDR3 is 13 residues long. Germline loops: CDR1 MNHEY, CDR2 SVGAGI. CDR3 amino acids: CASSSQGDTEAFF. Written as DNA, the CDR3 is TGTGCCAGCAGTTCACAGGGAGACACTGAAGCTTTCTTT.

The J gene is TRBJ2-1, the V gene TRBV19; D gene uncertain. Germline values: CDR1 LNHDA, CDR2 SQIVND (reference sequence). The V end lost 2 bases, the J end lost 0 bases, and 8 bases lay between the germline ends. The CDR3 covers 15 residues. This chain's CDR3 is CASSIKELSYNEQFF. CDR3 DNA: TGTGCCAGTAGTATAAAAGAGCTCTCCTACAATGAGCAGTTCTTC.

The gene calls are TRBV4-3 and TRBJ2-7; 9 bases fit TRBD1. V lost 0 bases and J lost 4; bases outside the gene matches: 7. The germline CDR1 and CDR2 sequences are LGHNA and YSLEER. CDR3 length equals 16 residues. The CDR3 DNA reads as TGCGCCAGCAGCCAAGATTGGGGGACAGGGTCGTACGAGCAGTACTTC. Translating gives CASSQDWGTGSYEQYF.

The chain is built from TRBV7-2 and TRBJ1-1, with a tentative D call TRBD1 (5 bases). Germline V CDR1 and CDR2: SGHTA, FQGNSA. The V end was cut by 1 base, the J end by 7 bases, with 25 bases between. The CDR3 has 18 amino acids. CDR3 residues: CASSLDWGLRVGGIEAFF. The CDR3 DNA follows: TGTGCCAGCAGCTTAGACTGGGGGTTGAGAGTGGGGGGGATTGAAGCTTTCTTT.

V is TRBV11-1 and J is TRBJ2-3, with 13 bases fitting TRBD2. CDR1 is SGHAT, CDR2 FQDESV, per germline (reference sequence). The CDR3 totals 17 residues. The trim removed 4 bases at V and 1 base at J, leaving 5 bases unmatched. CDR3 residues: CASSSSGLAGRTDTQYF. DNA of the CDR3: TGTGCCAGCAGCTCATCGGGACTAGCGGGACGCACAGATACGCAGTATTTT.

The rearrangement links TRBV27 to TRBJ2-3, with D hard to call. V shed 4 bases and J shed 3 bases, with 14 bases lying between them. The length of the CDR3 is 15 residues. Germline CDR1 reads MNHEY; CDR2 reads SMNVEV (reference sequence). CDR3 in DNA: TGTGCCAGCAGTTATAAGACTGGTGGTACAGATACGCAGTATTTT. It yields the protein CASSYKTGGTDTQYF.

V usage is TRBV4-1 and J usage is TRBJ1-1; 10 bases map to TRBD1. Germline CDR1 is MGHRA and CDR2 is YSYEKL. V shed 2 bases, J shed 0 bases, and the junction held 3 bases outside the gene matches. The CDR3 has 16 residues. CDR3 sequence (DNA): TGCGCCAGCAGCCAACGACAGGGGGCACTGAACACTGAAGCTTTCTTT. It is translated as CASSQRQGALNTEAFF.

The V gene is TRBV5-5, the J gene TRBJ1-3; 7 bases are shared with TRBD1. In germline, CDR1 is SGHKS, CDR2 YYEKEE (reference sequence). V lost 2 bases, J lost 0 bases, and 8 bases stayed unmatched. There are 17 residues in the CDR3. CDR3 DNA sequence: TGTGCCAGCAGCTTAGTGTGGACAGGAGTCTCTGGAAACACCATATATTTT. As protein: CASSLVWTGVSGNTIYF.

The chain couples TRBV9 to TRBJ2-1, with 10 nucleotides matching TRBD2. Germline V gene sequence: CDR1 SGDLS, CDR2 YYNGEE. The CDR3 length is 16 residues. V shed 0 bases, J shed 2 bases, and the junction held 2 bases outside the gene matches. CDR3 DNA: TGTGCCAGCAGCGTAGAACTAGCGGGGACCTACAATGAGCAGTTCTTC. Translated: CASSVELAGTYNEQFF.

The V gene is TRBV27, the J gene TRBJ2-1, with 8 bases that match TRBD2. The V and J ends lost 6 bases and 8 bases, in that order; junction bases with no gene match: 15. The CDR3 covers 16 residues. Germline V gene sequence: CDR1 MNHEY, CDR2 SMNVEV (reference sequence). The CDR3 region has the DNA TGTGCCAGCAGCTTGTACGGACTAGCCCCAGCCTATGAGCAGTTCTTC. Amino acids: CASSLYGLAPAYEQFF.

This chain joins TRBV19 and TRBJ2-2, with TRBD1 identical over 7 bases. This CDR3 has 15 residues. Germline lookup yields CDR1 LNHDA and CDR2 SQIVND (reference sequence). Unmatched junction bases numbered 7, after V lost 5 bases and J lost 4 bases. The CDR3 here is CASSLTGKGTGELFF. The CDR3, as DNA: TGTGCCAGTAGTTTGACAGGGAAGGGCACCGGGGAGCTGTTTTTT. The full variable domain, with the rest looked up from reference TRBV19 and TRBJ2-2, is DGGITQSPKYLFRKEGQNVTLSCEQNLNHDAMYWYRQDPGQGLRLIYYSQIVNDFQKGDIAEGYSVSREKKESFPLTVTSAQKNPTAFYLCASSLTGKGTGELFFGEGSRLTVL.

The V and J genes are TRBV19 and TRBJ1-2; D perhaps matches TRBD1 (5 bases). Germline loops: CDR1 LNHDA, CDR2 SQIVND (reference sequence). V lost 10 bases, J lost 7 bases, and 19 bases lay in between. This CDR3 comprises 13 residues. The CDR3 DNA follows: TGTGCCACCCGGGGGGGAGGGAAGTTTGGCTACACCTTC. Translating it yields CATRGGGKFGYTF. The full variable domain, rest sourced from reference TRBV19 and TRBJ1-2, is DGGITQSPKYLFRKEGQNVTLSCEQNLNHDAMYWYRQDPGQGLRLIYYSQIVNDFQKGDIAEGYSVSREKKESFPLTVTSAQKNPTAFYLCATRGGGKFGYTFGSGTRLTVV.